This is a list of T cell receptor beta chains from one sample in a study of CD8 T cells in Susac syndrome. TCRdb re-called the immunoSEQ multiplex PCR reads with MiXCR, one entry per CDR3 protein. The table includes a few hundred thousand distinct CDR3 sequences, 85% to 90% detected once. The sequenced sample was CD8+ T cells from PBMCs. All receptors come from a human donor with multiple sclerosis. The CDR3 runs from the conserved cysteine through the conserved F or W. Fields, in order: clone size, J gene, D gene, V gene, CDR3 protein, CDR3 DNA. D genes are given only for firm matches. The size field is filled for only some rows; it gives once, few, many or a size class.

abundance: NA
j_gene: TRBJ2-1
d_gene: NA
v_gene: TRBV29-1
CDR3aa: CSVEDFINSAVDNEQFF
CDR3nt: TGCAGCGTTGAAGATTTCATAAACAGTGCGGTCGACAATGAGCAGTTCTTC

abundance: NA
j_gene: TRBJ1-2
d_gene: NA
v_gene: TRBV10-3
CDR3aa: CAIKLTDYGYTF
CDR3nt: TGTGCCATCAAGTTGACCGACTATGGCTACACCTTC

abundance: NA
j_gene: TRBJ2-3
d_gene: NA
v_gene: TRBV6-5
CDR3aa: CASSYSIMRKGTQYF
CDR3nt: TGTGCCAGCAGTTACTCGATAATGCGGAAAGGTACGCAGTATTTT

abundance: NA
j_gene: TRBJ2-7
d_gene: TRBD1
v_gene: TRBV7-8
CDR3aa: CASSLVDRDKDYEQYF
CDR3nt: TGTGCCAGCAGCTTAGTGGACAGGGATAAGGACTACGAGCAGTACTTC

abundance: NA
j_gene: TRBJ1-1
d_gene: NA
v_gene: TRBV30
CDR3aa: CAWTQGASMNTEAFF
CDR3nt: TGTGCCTGGACCCAAGGGGCAAGTATGAACACTGAAGCTTTCTTT

abundance: NA
j_gene: TRBJ1-2
d_gene: TRBD1
v_gene: TRBV2
CDR3aa: CASSGVGGANYGYTF
CDR3nt: TGTGCCAGCAGTGGGGTAGGGGGCGCCAACTATGGCTACACCTTC

abundance: NA
j_gene: TRBJ1-3
d_gene: TRBD1
v_gene: TRBV20-1
CDR3aa: CSAPTGEHSGNTIYF
CDR3nt: TGCAGTGCGCCGACAGGGGAACACTCTGGAAACACCATATATTTT

abundance: NA
j_gene: TRBJ2-1
d_gene: NA
v_gene: TRBV14
CDR3aa: CASSPLNNEQFF
CDR3nt: TGTGCCAGCAGCCCGCTAAACAATGAGCAGTTCTTC

abundance: NA
j_gene: TRBJ1-2
d_gene: NA
v_gene: TRBV30
CDR3aa: CASSASNYGYTF
CDR3nt: TGTGCATCGTCGGCTTCGAACTATGGCTACACCTTC

abundance: once
j_gene: TRBJ2-1
d_gene: TRBD2
v_gene: TRBV12-3/TRBV12-4
CDR3aa: CASSVLAGLYNEQFF
CDR3nt: TGTGCCAGCAGTGTTCTAGCGGGACTCTACAATGAGCAGTTCTTC

abundance: NA
j_gene: TRBJ1-3
d_gene: NA
v_gene: TRBV11-2
CDR3aa: CASSLWTPSSGNTIYF
CDR3nt: TGTGCCAGCAGCTTATGGACGCCGAGCTCTGGAAACACCATATATTTT

abundance: NA
j_gene: TRBJ2-7
d_gene: NA
v_gene: TRBV6-5
CDR3aa: CASSYGVFYEQYF
CDR3nt: TGTGCCAGCAGTTACGGTGTATTCTACGAGCAGTACTTC

abundance: NA
j_gene: TRBJ2-5
d_gene: NA
v_gene: TRBV6-1
CDR3aa: CASSDGQRGGETQYF
CDR3nt: TGTGCCAGCAGTGATGGACAGAGAGGAGGAGAGACCCAGTACTTC

abundance: NA
j_gene: TRBJ1-2
d_gene: TRBD1
v_gene: TRBV30
CDR3aa: CAWKTGTGEDGYTF
CDR3nt: TGTGCCTGGAAGACCGGGACAGGGGAAGATGGCTACACCTTC

abundance: once
j_gene: TRBJ2-1
d_gene: NA
v_gene: TRBV7-2
CDR3aa: CASSLAPASPTDEQFF
CDR3nt: TGTGCCAGCAGCTTAGCCCCGGCTAGCCCGACTGATGAGCAGTTCTTC

abundance: NA
j_gene: TRBJ2-1
d_gene: NA
v_gene: TRBV10-2
CDR3aa: CASFGGDWNEQFF
CDR3nt: TGCGCCAGTTTCGGAGGTGATTGGAATGAGCAGTTCTTC

abundance: NA
j_gene: TRBJ1-2
d_gene: TRBD1
v_gene: TRBV5-1
CDR3aa: CASSRDRNYGYTF
CDR3nt: TGCGCCAGCAGCAGGGACAGGAACTATGGCTACACCTTC

abundance: NA
j_gene: TRBJ2-7
d_gene: NA
v_gene: TRBV20-1
CDR3aa: CSARDVGFPYEQYF
CDR3nt: TGCAGTGCTAGAGACGTCGGGTTCCCCTACGAGCAGTACTTC

abundance: NA
j_gene: TRBJ1-2
d_gene: NA
v_gene: TRBV6-5
CDR3aa: CASSYSGGYGPNYGYTF
CDR3nt: TGTGCCAGCAGTTACTCGGGGGGGTACGGGCCTAACTATGGCTACACCTTC

abundance: NA
j_gene: TRBJ2-7
d_gene: TRBD2
v_gene: TRBV20-1
CDR3aa: CSAASGRRYEQYF
CDR3nt: TGCAGTGCGGCTAGCGGGAGAAGGTACGAGCAGTACTTC

abundance: NA
j_gene: TRBJ1-3
d_gene: NA
v_gene: TRBV2
CDR3aa: CASSEWISGNTIYF
CDR3nt: TGTGCCAGCAGTGAATGGATCTCTGGAAACACCATATATTTT

abundance: NA
j_gene: TRBJ2-7
d_gene: NA
v_gene: TRBV20-1
CDR3aa: CSAVAESSYEQYF
CDR3nt: TGCAGTGCTGTAGCAGAGAGCTCCTACGAGCAGTACTTC

abundance: NA
j_gene: TRBJ2-5
d_gene: NA
v_gene: TRBV7-8
CDR3aa: CASRSGRDFQETQYF
CDR3nt: TGTGCCAGCAGGTCGGGCAGGGATTTCCAAGAGACCCAGTACTTC

abundance: NA
j_gene: TRBJ2-2
d_gene: NA
v_gene: TRBV27
CDR3aa: CASSPSSYGITGELFF
CDR3nt: TGTGCCAGCAGTCCATCCTCCTATGGGATCACCGGGGAGCTGTTTTTT

abundance: NA
j_gene: TRBJ2-1
d_gene: TRBD2
v_gene: TRBV7-6
CDR3aa: CASSFGEREVEQFF
CDR3nt: TGTGCCAGCAGCTTCGGGGAGCGGGAGGTCGAGCAGTTCTTC

abundance: NA
j_gene: TRBJ2-1
d_gene: TRBD2
v_gene: TRBV6-2/TRBV6-3
CDR3aa: CASSWGLAGDEQFF
CDR3nt: TGTGCCAGCAGTTGGGGACTAGCGGGAGATGAGCAGTTCTTC

abundance: NA
j_gene: TRBJ1-2
d_gene: NA
v_gene: TRBV20-1
CDR3aa: CSASTQTGTDYGYTF
CDR3nt: TGCAGTGCTAGTACCCAAACAGGGACCGACTATGGCTACACCTTC

abundance: NA
j_gene: TRBJ2-1
d_gene: TRBD1
v_gene: TRBV7-9
CDR3aa: CASSPRTGGSYNEQFF
CDR3nt: TGTGCCAGCAGCCCCAGGACAGGTGGCTCCTACAATGAGCAGTTCTTC

abundance: NA
j_gene: TRBJ2-7
d_gene: NA
v_gene: TRBV10-2
CDR3aa: CASSGSGPYEQYF
CDR3nt: TGCGCCAGCAGCGGGAGCGGCCCCTACGAGCAGTACTTC

abundance: NA
j_gene: TRBJ2-7
d_gene: NA
v_gene: TRBV20-1
CDR3aa: CSARDGQGYLEEQYF
CDR3nt: TGCAGTGCTAGAGATGGGCAGGGTTACCTAGAAGAGCAGTACTTC

abundance: few
j_gene: TRBJ2-5
d_gene: NA
v_gene: TRBV18
CDR3aa: CASSPEETQYF
CDR3nt: TGTGCCAGCTCACCAGAAGAGACCCAGTACTTC

abundance: NA
j_gene: TRBJ1-2
d_gene: TRBD1
v_gene: TRBV7-9
CDR3aa: CASTILQGAWVYGYTF
CDR3nt: TGTGCCAGCACCATTTTACAGGGGGCATGGGTCTATGGCTACACCTTC

abundance: NA
j_gene: TRBJ1-3
d_gene: NA
v_gene: TRBV5-1
CDR3aa: CASTRLGRGDGNTIYF
CDR3nt: TGCGCCAGCACCAGACTTGGACGGGGGGATGGAAACACCATATATTTT

abundance: NA
j_gene: TRBJ2-7
d_gene: NA
v_gene: TRBV7-3
CDR3aa: CASSLPDRSAEQYF
CDR3nt: TGTGCCAGCAGCTTACCCGACAGGTCCGCCGAGCAGTACTTC

abundance: NA
j_gene: TRBJ2-7
d_gene: NA
v_gene: TRBV6-5
CDR3aa: CASSYSGREMAYEQYF
CDR3nt: TGTGCCAGCAGTTACTCCGGCAGGGAAATGGCCTACGAGCAGTACTTC

abundance: NA
j_gene: TRBJ2-1
d_gene: NA
v_gene: TRBV11-2
CDR3aa: CASSTIDYNEQFF
CDR3nt: TGTGCCAGCAGTACCATAGACTACAATGAGCAGTTCTTC

abundance: NA
j_gene: TRBJ2-7
d_gene: NA
v_gene: TRBV4-1
CDR3aa: CASSPTPGGNPYEQYF
CDR3nt: TGCGCCAGCAGCCCTACTCCTGGGGGTAATCCCTACGAGCAGTACTTC

abundance: NA
j_gene: TRBJ2-1
d_gene: NA
v_gene: TRBV27
CDR3aa: CASGLAGAIYNEQFF
CDR3nt: TGTGCCAGCGGTTTGGCGGGGGCCATATACAATGAGCAGTTCTTC

abundance: NA
j_gene: TRBJ2-7
d_gene: NA
v_gene: TRBV10-2
CDR3aa: CASMTGYEQYF
CDR3nt: TGCGCCAGTATGACAGGCTACGAGCAGTACTTC

abundance: NA
j_gene: TRBJ2-7
d_gene: NA
v_gene: TRBV3-1
CDR3aa: CASSQGRGWEQYF
CDR3nt: TGTGCCAGCAGCCAAGGCCGCGGGTGGGAGCAGTACTTC

abundance: NA
j_gene: TRBJ2-2
d_gene: NA
v_gene: TRBV6-1
CDR3aa: CASSQRASLWNTGELFF
CDR3nt: TGTGCCAGCAGTCAACGGGCTAGCCTCTGGAACACCGGGGAGCTGTTTTTT

abundance: NA
j_gene: TRBJ2-1
d_gene: NA
v_gene: TRBV14
CDR3aa: CASSQEVTVERFF
CDR3nt: TGTGCCAGCAGCCAAGAAGTAACGGTAGAACGGTTCTTC